Listed here are 14 T cell receptor beta chains from one sample, sequenced in a study of CXCR3-negative and CXCR3-positive naive CD8 T cells. With UMI labels, 5' RACE was used to prepare the TRB cDNA libraries. TCRdb reprocessed the 5' RACE reads and stores each CDR3 protein as one record, lacking DNA. The sample holds approximately 53,000 distinct CDR3 sequences. Sample: memory CD8+ T cells from blood. Source of these receptors: a human donor in good health. Some clones in this sample may be carry-over from other donors' samples.

This chain connects TRBV29-1 to TRBJ2-7; TCRdb's D call, TRBD1, is unchecked because there is no DNA. This CDR3 has 13 amino acids. The germline V gene has CDR1 SQVTM and CDR2 ANQGSEA. The CDR3 reads CSVVVQGGHEQYF.

The chain is built from TRBV12-3 or TRBV12-4 and TRBJ2-5. This CDR3 spans 14 amino acids. CDR3 region: CASSLTGDQETQYF.

The chain combines TRBV29-1 with TRBJ2-3; TCRdb returns TRBD1, unconfirmable since there is no DNA. The CDR3 has 13 amino acids. The germline V gene encodes CDR1 SQVTM and CDR2 ANQGSEA. CDR3 loop: CSARDRGLGTQYF.

The J gene is TRBJ2-7, the V gene TRBV29-1. The V gene's germline CDR1 is SQVTM and CDR2 ANQGSEA. The CDR3 length is 13 residues. This CDR3 reads CSVEIGSSYEQYF.

This chain links TRBV7-2 with TRBJ1-2. This CDR3 has 13 residues. The germline V gene has CDR1 SGHTA and CDR2 FQGNSA. This chain's CDR3 is CASSLVVKDGYTF.

The chain couples TRBV20-1 to TRBJ2-7. Germline assignment: CDR1 DFQATT and CDR2 SNEGSKA (reference sequence). The CDR3 is 13 residues long. The CDR3: CSARAAGSYEQYF.

The chain couples TRBV29-1 to TRBJ1-1; TCRdb gives TRBD1 as the D gene, but with no DNA this cannot be confirmed. This CDR3 has 14 residues. Germline V lookup: CDR1 SQVTM, CDR2 ANQGSEA. CDR3 protein: CSVDGAEDRREAFF.

The V call is TRBV7-2, the J call TRBJ2-2. The CDR3 is 13 residues long. Germline V CDR1 and CDR2: SGHTA, FQGNSA. CDR3: CAGSSPNTGELFF.

CDR3 sequence: CASSSRTGPTNTQYF. V gene TRBV7-9 combines with J gene TRBJ2-3; the TRBD1 assignment by TCRdb is unverifiable without DNA. The CDR3 length is 15 residues. Germline CDR1 reads SEHNR; CDR2 reads FQNEAQ (reference sequence).

The rearrangement links TRBV29-1 to TRBJ2-2; TCRdb proposes TRBD2, but this gene call is untestable without DNA. Germline assignment: CDR1 SQVTM and CDR2 ANQGSEA. This CDR3 contains 14 residues. CDR3: CSAAGHPNTGELFF.

The CDR3 loop reads CAISESQTGDNTEAFF. This chain joins TRBV10-3 and TRBJ1-1; the TCRdb D gene call, TRBD1, has no DNA to confirm it. The CDR3 is made up of 16 amino acids. Per germline, CDR1 ENHRY and CDR2 SYGVKD.

The rearrangement joins TRBV6-4 to TRBJ2-2. There are 14 residues in the CDR3. The germline gives CDR1 MRHNA, CDR2 SNTAGT. The CDR3 here is CASSDRPDTGELFF.

The chain is built from TRBV29-1 and TRBJ2-7; TCRdb returns TRBD1, unconfirmable since there is no DNA. The CDR3 totals 13 residues. The germline CDR1 and CDR2 sequences are SQVTM and ANQGSEA. This chain's CDR3 is CSATGGHGYEQYF.

The genes are TRBV7-2 and TRBJ2-7. The length of the CDR3 is 13 residues. Germline loops: CDR1 SGHTA, CDR2 FQGNSA. The CDR3 loop reads CASSLGVTPEQYF.